This T cell receptor beta chain was identified in a study of blood T cell repertoires in COVID-19. Study as a whole: Both acute and convalescent COVID-19 samples were obtained from the United States, Italy and Spain. T cells, B-cell-depleted T cells, or PBMCs provided the cDNA or gDNA that served as material.

CDR1 is SQVTM, CDR2 ANQGSEA, per germline. There are 15 residues in the CDR3. The V and J ends lost 7 bases and 1 base, in that order; junction bases with no gene match: 8. As originally analysed: For nucleated cells, counts were estimated from reference gene primer amplification. The data were produced by immunoSEQ multiplex PCR, yet TCRdb's version contains in-frame clones alone and is incomplete. V, J and clone size are those of that table, while D and trimming were read from the DNA. The top ten clones hold about 4.4% of a sample with some 68,000 clones, 86% of them seen once. Sequencing was done on a sample of peripheral blood. This clonotype originated in a man aged 45-65 years with active COVID-19. The chain combines TRBV29-1 with TRBJ2-3; 10 bases are shared with TRBD1. DNA of the CDR3: TGCAGCGCACGGGGACAGGGGCTGGGCACAGATACGCAGTATTTT. This encodes CSARGQGLGTDTQYF.